This TCR beta chain derives from a study of blood T cell repertoires in COVID-19. About the study: The samples span acute and convalescent COVID-19 from the United States, Italy and Spain.

For recovered donors of Cohort 3, there were two negative PCRs, clearance, or symptom resolution. Per the original methods: Scientists estimated how many nucleated cells there were by amplifying reference gene primers. Data came from immunoSEQ multiplex PCR; TCRdb stores just in-frame clones and leaves some out. The DNA was the basis for D and trimming; V, J and clone size are from that table. This table has about 200,000 clones, about 80% appearing once. This CDR3 comprises 16 residues. The germline CDR1 and CDR2 sequences are SGHKS and YYEKEE (reference sequence). V lost 5 bases to trimming and J lost 4 bases; unmatched junction nucleotides: 11.

The material sequenced was PBMCs or T cells enriched from blood (not recorded which). This sequence was found in a man aged 40-49 years who had recovered from COVID-19. The chain has TRBV5-5 and TRBJ1-1, with 10 bases lining up with TRBD1. The CDR3 is CASRPLGTGESTEAFF. CDR3 DNA sequence: TGTGCCAGCAGGCCTCTAGGGACAGGGGAAAGCACTGAAGCTTTCTTT.